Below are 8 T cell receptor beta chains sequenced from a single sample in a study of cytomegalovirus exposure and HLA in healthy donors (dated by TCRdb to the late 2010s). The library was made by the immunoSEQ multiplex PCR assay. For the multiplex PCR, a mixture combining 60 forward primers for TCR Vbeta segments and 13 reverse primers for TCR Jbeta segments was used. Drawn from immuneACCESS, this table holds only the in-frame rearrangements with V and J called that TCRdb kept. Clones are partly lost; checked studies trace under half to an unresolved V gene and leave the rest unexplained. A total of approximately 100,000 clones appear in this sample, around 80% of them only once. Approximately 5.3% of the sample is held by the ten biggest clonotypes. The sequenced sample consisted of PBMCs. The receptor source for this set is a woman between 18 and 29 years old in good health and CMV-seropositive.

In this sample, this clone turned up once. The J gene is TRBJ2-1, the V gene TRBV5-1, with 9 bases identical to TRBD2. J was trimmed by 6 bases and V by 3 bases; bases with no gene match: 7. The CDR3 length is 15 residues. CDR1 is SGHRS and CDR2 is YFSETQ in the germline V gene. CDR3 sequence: CASSSGTSRLNEQFF. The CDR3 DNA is TGCGCCAGCAGCTCCGGGACTAGCCGACTCAATGAGCAGTTCTTC.

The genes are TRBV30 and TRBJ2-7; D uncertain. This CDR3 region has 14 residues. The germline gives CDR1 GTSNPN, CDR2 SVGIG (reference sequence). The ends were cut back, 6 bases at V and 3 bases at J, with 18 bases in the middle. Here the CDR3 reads CACVAAATYYEQYF. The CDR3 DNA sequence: TGTGCCTGCGTGGCGGCAGCAACTTACTACGAGCAGTACTTC.

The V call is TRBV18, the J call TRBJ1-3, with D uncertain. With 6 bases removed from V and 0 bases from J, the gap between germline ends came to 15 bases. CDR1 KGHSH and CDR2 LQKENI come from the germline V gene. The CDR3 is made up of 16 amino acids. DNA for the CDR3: TGTGCCAGCTCCCGCGCGGGTGGGAGCTCTGGAAACACCATATATTTT. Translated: CASSRAGGSSGNTIYF.

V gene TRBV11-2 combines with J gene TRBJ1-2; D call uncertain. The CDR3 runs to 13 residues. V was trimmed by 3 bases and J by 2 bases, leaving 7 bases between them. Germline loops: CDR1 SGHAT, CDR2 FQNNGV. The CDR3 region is CASSLAGNYGYTF. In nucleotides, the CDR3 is TGTGCCAGCAGCTTGGCAGGAAACTATGGCTACACCTTC.

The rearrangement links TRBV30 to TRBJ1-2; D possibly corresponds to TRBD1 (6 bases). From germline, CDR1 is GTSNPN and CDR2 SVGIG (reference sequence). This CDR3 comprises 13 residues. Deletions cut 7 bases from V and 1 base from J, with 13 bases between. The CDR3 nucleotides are TGTGCCTTGACGGGACACCGTAACTATGGCTACACCTTC. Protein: CALTGHRNYGYTF.

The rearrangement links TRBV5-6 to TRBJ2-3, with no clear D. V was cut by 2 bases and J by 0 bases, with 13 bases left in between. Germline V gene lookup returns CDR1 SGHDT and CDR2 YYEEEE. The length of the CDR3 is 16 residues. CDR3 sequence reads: CASSLEALTSTDTQYF. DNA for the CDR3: TGTGCCAGCAGCTTAGAAGCGTTGACTAGCACAGATACGCAGTATTTT.

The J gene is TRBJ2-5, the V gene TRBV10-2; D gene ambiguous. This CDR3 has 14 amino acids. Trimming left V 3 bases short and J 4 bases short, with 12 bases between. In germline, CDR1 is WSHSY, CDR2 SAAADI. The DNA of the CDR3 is TGCGCCAGCAGTGATCTGCCCCGCGTAGAGACCCAGTACTTC. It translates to CASSDLPRVETQYF.

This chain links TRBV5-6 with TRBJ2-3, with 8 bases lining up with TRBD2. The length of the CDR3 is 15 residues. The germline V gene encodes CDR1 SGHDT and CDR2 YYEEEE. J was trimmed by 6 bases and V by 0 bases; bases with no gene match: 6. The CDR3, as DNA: TGTGCCAGCAGCTTGGCAGCGGGAGTTATGGATACGCAGTATTTT. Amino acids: CASSLAAGVMDTQYF. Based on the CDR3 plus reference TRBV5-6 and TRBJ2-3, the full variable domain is DAGVTQSPTHLIKTRGQQVTLRCSPKSGHDTVSWYQQALGQGPQFIFQYYEEEERQRGNFPDRFSGHQFPNYSSELNVNALLLGDSALYLCASSLAAGVMDTQYFGPGTRLTVL.